A selection of T cell receptor beta chains follows, all from one sample in a study of T cells in Graves' hyperthyroidism and ophthalmopathy. TCRdb re-called the multiplex PCR reads with MiXCR, one entry per CDR3 protein. This repertoire shows around 530,000 distinct CDR3 sequences, 17% found once; its top ten account for roughly 18%. The sequencing sample was made of blood. Receptors were obtained from a woman younger than 35 with Graves' ophthalmopathy. Each CDR3 is given with its conserved first and last residue. A D gene is named only where the DNA matches it firmly. A row's size may be missing; if present it is once, few, many or a size class.

abundance	v_gene	d_gene	j_gene	len	CDR3nt	CDR3aa
many	TRBV27	TRBD2	TRBJ2-1	14	TGTGCCAGCAGCCGTGGGACTAGCGGGACAAATCCGTTCTTC	CASSRGTSGTNPFF
-	TRBV9	TRBD1	TRBJ2-3	15	TGTGCCAGCAGCCGTAAGGGACAGGGGGAAGATACGCAGTATTTT	CASSRKGQGEDTQYF
many	TRBV19	-	TRBJ1-1	15	TGTGCCAGTAGTATAAGGAGGGGACGGAACACTGAAGCTTTCTTT	CASSIRRGRNTEAFF
many	TRBV29-1	TRBD1	TRBJ1-2	13	TGCAGCGTTGATCCAGGGGGGACTGGTGGCTACACCTTC	CSVDPGGTGGYTF
many	TRBV2	TRBD1	TRBJ1-5	15	TGTGCCAGCAGTGCTAAGGGACAGACCAATCAGCCCCAGCATTTT	CASSAKGQTNQPQHF
-	TRBV20-1	-	TRBJ1-2	13	TGCAGTGCGCTCCTACCGTCGAACTATGGCTACACCTTC	CSALLPSNYGYTF
many	TRBV18	-	TRBJ2-7	16	TGTGCCAGCTCACCGCCGGTACAGGAGATATCCTACGAGCAGTACTTC	CASSPPVQEISYEQYF
-	TRBV9	TRBD1	TRBJ1-4	16	TGTGCCAGCAGCGTAGCGGGACAGGGAACAAATGAAAAACTGTTTTTT	CASSVAGQGTNEKLFF
many	TRBV29-1	TRBD2	TRBJ2-7	14	TGCAGCGTTGGATCACTAGCGGGAGCCTACGAGCAGTACTTC	CSVGSLAGAYEQYF
-	TRBV19	TRBD2	TRBJ2-1	14	TGTGCCAGTAGTACTAGCGGGGGAGGAGGTGAGCAGTTCTTC	CASSTSGGGGEQFF
-	TRBV24-1	TRBD2	TRBJ2-3	17	TGTGCCACCAGTGACCGGAGGACTAGCGGGACCACAGATACGCAGTATTTT	CATSDRRTSGTTDTQYF
-	TRBV7-9	-	TRBJ2-3	16	TGTGCCAGCAGCTCACACTACAGTTATGATAGGGATACGCAGTATTTT	CASSSHYSYDRDTQYF
-	TRBV6-5	-	TRBJ2-7	15	TGTGCCAGCAGTTACGCTCAAGGACAGACCTACGAGCAGTACTTC	CASSYAQGQTYEQYF
many	TRBV2	TRBD1	TRBJ1-5	14	TGTGCCAGCAGAAGGGACAGGGGCTCGCAGCCCCAGCATTTT	CASRRDRGSQPQHF
many	TRBV2	-	TRBJ2-7	13	TGTGCCAGCAGTGCCGGGACTTACTACGAGCAGTACTTC	CASSAGTYYEQYF
many	TRBV5-1	TRBD1	TRBJ2-7	14	TGCGCCAGCAGCTTGATCCAGGGGGCCTACGAGCAGTACTTC	CASSLIQGAYEQYF
few	TRBV28	-	TRBJ1-4	14	TGTGCCAGCAACTCCCCAGGAGAAGGCGAAAAACTGTTTTTT	CASNSPGEGEKLFF
many	TRBV28	TRBD1	TRBJ2-5	19	TGTGCCAGCAGTTTTAGTTCACCACCGGGACAGGGGTTTCAAGAGACCCAGTACTTC	CASSFSSPPGQGFQETQYF
many	TRBV2	TRBD1	TRBJ2-1	15	TGTGCCAGCAGTGAGGGACAGGGGGGCTACAATGAGCAGTTCTTC	CASSEGQGGYNEQFF
many	TRBV20-1	-	TRBJ1-1	13	TGCAGTGCTACTATAGTGGTTGGCACTGAAGCTTTCTTT	CSATIVVGTEAFF
-	TRBV6-1	-	TRBJ1-1	13	TGTGCCAGCAGTGAAGCAGGGCGCACTGAAGCTTTCTTT	CASSEAGRTEAFF
-	TRBV7-2	-	TRBJ2-7	16	TGTGCCAGCAGCCCCACAGCGGGCCCAGGGTCCTACGAGCAGTACTTC	CASSPTAGPGSYEQYF
few	TRBV30	TRBD1	TRBJ1-2	12	TGTGCCGCCCCGGGACAGAACTATGGCTACACCTTC	CAAPGQNYGYTF
few	TRBV4-1	-	TRBJ1-1	15	TGCGCCAGCAGCCAAGCGCTGGACCTGAACACTGAAGCTTTCTTT	CASSQALDLNTEAFF
many	TRBV15	-	TRBJ2-5	15	TGTGCCACCAGCAGAGATCGAGACATCCAAGAGACCCAGTACTTC	CATSRDRDIQETQYF
many	TRBV28	-	TRBJ2-5	17	TGTGCCAGCAGTGGGCCCCTCTTCGGACTGGGGGGCGAGACCCAGTACTTC	CASSGPLFGLGGETQYF
many	TRBV2	TRBD2	TRBJ2-2	15	TGTGCCAGCAGTGACAGCGGGAGTCTCACCGGGGAGCTGTTTTTT	CASSDSGSLTGELFF
-	TRBV5-4	-	TRBJ2-3	13	TGTGCCAGCAGCAAAAGAGTCACAGATACGCAGTATTTT	CASSKRVTDTQYF